This T cell receptor beta chain was obtained from a study of long-term antiretroviral therapy in people with HIV (dated 2022 in TCRdb). Background on the whole study: Collection of the earliest samples took place about a decade ahead of the 2015 WHO recommendation for immediate ART, at a time when ART was typically delayed until CD4 counts fell. Of the roughly 30 participants with HIV, approximately twelve were female. Test extractions of a monoclonal T-cell line alongside a few dozen polyclonal samples showed no cross-contamination during QIAcube processing. A retrospective serial study tested whether ART initiation and durable HIV suppression were associated with changes in peripheral blood TRB repertoire composition and diversity. From 25 to 30 adults with confirmed HIV infection, the cohort provided 150 to 200 cryopreserved PBMC samples, gathered serially across a mean of roughly 6 years (range 1-12). The investigation overall reported the following: Because pre-ART samples had limited cell numbers, unsorted PBMC were profiled rather than sorted CD4+ and CD8+ T cells. Compared with controls, HIV repertoires had narrower CDR3 length ranges, and the network structure pointed to an antigen-experienced repertoire that shifted only slightly toward naive after ART. Expanded TRB clones identified before ART initiation dominated the repertoire at all time points, although this dominance fluctuated and declined in many PLHIV after ART. Starting ART was linked to a significant rise in TRB diversity, yet even after long-term ART the diversity remained significantly lower than in transplant donor controls. The samples were dated from about 2004 to 2017, and the ART regimens that were used may be less effective than current ART regimens. Inferences about post-ART repertoire changes are limited because no data were available on ART adherence, viral resistance or therapy changes. Since PBMC availability was limited, sequencing covered only the TCR beta chain, with no alpha chain pairing.

Sequencing of the TRB variable region was done with the immunoSEQ hsTCRB v3.0 assay at survey level resolution. The target sequencing depth for TRB was roughly 40,000-50,000 T-cell genomes per sample. An Illumina MiSeq with a v3 150-cycle kit was used to sequence the pooled TRB libraries. In the source study's methods: Repertoire analysis was performed in R inside a reproducible Nextflow workflow that covered QC, data transformation and analysis. LymphoSeq2, an R package for exploring AIRR-Seq data, was used to implement custom analyses. Several samples that produced fewer than 5000 total TRB sequences were removed, so 150 to 200 HIV repertoires were analyzed. Among the roughly 180 retained HIV repertoires, some 59 were collected before ART initiation and approximately 130 after ART initiation. Repertoires were downsampled to 5000 TRB nucleotide sequences, with summary statistics averaged over 100 downsampling iterations. Only TRB sequences with CDR3 regions of at least seven amino acids were retained for analysis. Diversity was assessed using a clonality score derived from Shannon entropy and using the Gini coefficient. In repertoire networks, the top 5000 CDR3 amino acid sequences were linked whenever an edit distance of one separated two sequences. GLIPH2 predicted antigen specificity groups and MHC restriction for TRB CDR3 amino acid sequences. To flag known associations with CMV, EBV, HIV or tissue antigens, CDR3 amino acid sequences were compared against VDJdb and McPAS-TCR. Pre-ART, post-ART and control groups were compared with Wilcoxon signed-rank tests and Holm-Bonferroni correction. TCRdb took this table from immuneACCESS and kept in-frame rearrangements with V and J called. Such tables lack part of the clones; where checked against another copy, unresolved V genes explain under half of the gap, and the rest is unexplained. That table supplies the V and J calls and clone size; D and trimming were determined from the DNA. This sample is represented by more than 25,000 clones; roughly nine tenths of them were singletons. The ten largest clones represent less than 8.5% of the sample.

Participants were included only if at least one PBMC sample before ART initiation and at least two post-ART samples were available. Treatment was received in the United States of America by all participants with HIV. Before DNA extraction, cryopreserved samples containing about 1-10 million PBMC were thawed and washed. At the time of the earliest PBMC sample, participants with HIV were aged between roughly 20 and 55 years. PBMC samples were contributed by each participant from 1-4 timepoints before ART initiation and 2-8 timepoints after ART initiation, with a median of 7 samples. Serial HIV viral load, CD4+ T-cell count, ART history and demographic data were obtained for every participant. Using a Qiagen kit on a QIAcube, genomic DNA was extracted from unsorted PBMC, with samples processed in batches of 12. The junction shows trimming of 1 base on V and 7 bases on J, plus 14 bases between the germline ends. From the germline V gene, CDR1 is SGHRS and CDR2 is YFSETQ. The CDR3 starts with the cysteine, ends with the phenylalanine, and has 15 residues. Left in the record is the CDR3 DNA by itself, 45 bases read in frame from the first base.

This clone appeared a single time. There is no known antigen for this receptor. No base quality information exists; no much larger clone differs at one position. This receptor chain uses TRBV5-1 and TRBJ1-4, with a weak D call of TRBD1 (5 bases match). The source was unsorted PBMCs, collected around 5 years before starting antiretroviral therapy. This clonotype originated in a man aged 50 or older with HIV. The sequenced DNA is TGCGCCAGCAGCTTGTTGGCTTCGAGGGGTGAAAAACTGTTTTTT. Its protein is CASSLLASRGEKLFF.